The rows below give T cell receptor beta chains drawn from one sample of a study of cytomegalovirus exposure and HLA in healthy donors. The repertoire was sequenced with immunoSEQ multiplex PCR; TCRdb's copy has only in-frame clones and lacks some. The sample gives 150,000 to 200,000 clones, roughly 80% of which show up once; 3% to 3.5% is in the top ten. The specimen sequenced was PBMCs. The receptors stem from a middle-aged woman in good health and CMV-seronegative. Each CDR3 is given with its conserved first and last residue. D genes are given only for firm matches. Size is omitted from some rows. Given values are once, few, many or a class for expanded clones.

v_gene,j_gene,len,abundance,d_gene,CDR3aa,CDR3nt
TRBV11-2,TRBJ1-6,15,.,.,CASSKGVSLSSPLHF,TGTGCCAGCAGCAAAGGGGTTAGTCTCAGTTCACCCCTCCACTTT
TRBV5-5,TRBJ2-7,14,.,TRBD2,CASSRTSGGYEQYF,TGTGCCAGCAGCCGGACTAGCGGGGGCTACGAGCAGTACTTC
TRBV4-1,TRBJ1-6,16,.,TRBD1,CASSRTRDSRNSPLHF,TGCGCCAGCAGCCGGACCCGGGACAGCCGGAATTCACCCCTCCACTTT
TRBV2,TRBJ2-5,12,.,.,CASTRQEETQYF,TGTGCCAGCACAAGACAAGAAGAGACCCAGTACTTC
TRBV4-1,TRBJ2-1,13,.,TRBD2,CASSQVLERGRIF,TGCGCCAGCAGCCAAGTACTCGAGCGGGGCAGGATCTTC
TRBV27,TRBJ2-7,15,.,.,CASSLFPTTAYEQYF,TGTGCCAGCAGTTTATTCCCCACTACTGCCTACGAGCAGTACTTC
TRBV2,TRBJ2-3,14,.,.,CASSQDRDSDTQYF,TGTGCCAGCAGTCAAGACCGGGACTCAGATACGCAGTATTTT
TRBV19,TRBJ2-7,16,.,TRBD1,CASSTTTGGHLFEQYF,TGTGCCAGTAGCACAACCACAGGGGGCCATTTGTTCGAGCAGTACTTC
TRBV2,TRBJ2-5,16,.,TRBD2,CASSERLASLAETQYF,TGTGCCAGCAGTGAGCGACTAGCGTCCCTGGCGGAGACCCAGTACTTC
TRBV4-1,TRBJ2-5,16,.,TRBD1,CASSQGRDRASETQYF,TGCGCCAGCAGCCAAGGCCGGGACAGGGCTTCGGAGACCCAGTACTTC
TRBV5-6,TRBJ2-5,14,.,.,CASSFRGGQETQYF,TGTGCCAGCAGCTTTCGAGGGGGTCAAGAGACCCAGTACTTC
TRBV7-9,TRBJ2-7,12,.,.,CSSSLQGREQYF,TGTTCCAGCAGCCTACAGGGTCGGGAGCAGTACTTC
TRBV18,TRBJ1-1,17,.,TRBD1,CASSPLGQGASNTEAFF,TGTGCCAGCTCACCGTTGGGGCAGGGGGCCTCGAACACTGAAGCTTTCTTT
TRBV5-1,TRBJ1-2,14,.,TRBD1,CASSLLTGVAGYTF,TGCGCCAGCAGCTTACTCACAGGGGTTGCTGGCTACACCTTC
TRBV10-3,TRBJ2-3,19,few,TRBD2,CAISESVGTSVRSSDTQYF,TGTGCCATCAGTGAGTCGGTCGGGACTAGCGTACGTAGCTCAGATACGCAGTATTTT
TRBV19,TRBJ1-1,15,.,.,CASSISGSLNTEAFF,TGTGCCAGTAGTATCAGCGGCAGTTTGAACACTGAAGCTTTCTTT
TRBV5-1,TRBJ2-2,15,.,TRBD2,CASSPTSGGAGELFF,TGCGCCAGCAGCCCTACTAGCGGGGGGGCCGGGGAGCTGTTTTTT
TRBV6-4,TRBJ2-1,16,once,.,CASSVEGAPSYNEQFF,TGTGCCAGCAGTGTGGAAGGGGCGCCGTCCTACAATGAGCAGTTCTTC
TRBV5-4,TRBJ2-1,17,.,TRBD2,CASNRGGQTSSYNEQFF,TGTGCCAGCAATCGGGGGGGCCAAACGAGCTCCTACAATGAGCAGTTCTTC
TRBV5-4,TRBJ1-1,17,.,.,CASSPGASENMNTEAFF,TGTGCCAGCAGCCCGGGAGCGTCGGAGAACATGAACACTGAAGCTTTCTTT
TRBV5-1,TRBJ1-2,16,.,.,CASSLDLTAPNYGYTF,TGCGCCAGCAGCTTGGATTTAACAGCCCCTAACTATGGCTACACCTTC
TRBV28,TRBJ1-1,12,.,TRBD1,CASRGQGIEAFF,TGTGCCAGCAGGGGACAGGGGATTGAAGCTTTCTTT
TRBV5-1,TRBJ2-3,16,once,.,CASSSTKRASADTQYF,TGCGCCAGCAGCTCCACCAAGAGGGCGTCCGCAGATACGCAGTATTTT
TRBV4-1,TRBJ2-1,16,few,TRBD1,CASSPLGTGPYNEQFF,TGCGCCAGCAGCCCTTTGGGGACAGGGCCCTACAATGAGCAGTTCTTC
TRBV9,TRBJ2-7,13,few,TRBD1,CASSGQGLSEQYF,TGTGCCAGCAGCGGACAGGGGCTATCCGAGCAGTACTTC
TRBV6-6,TRBJ1-1,14,few,.,CASSQDRGNTEAFF,TGTGCCAGCAGCCAAGATAGGGGAAACACTGAAGCTTTCTTT
TRBV6-1,TRBJ2-7,14,once,TRBD2,CASMGGRSSYEQYF,TGTGCCAGCATGGGGGGGAGGAGCTCCTACGAGCAGTACTTC
TRBV4-2,TRBJ2-3,18,.,TRBD2,CASSQGGLAGGITDTQYF,TGTGCCAGCAGCCAAGGGGGACTAGCGGGAGGGATCACAGATACGCAGTATTTT
TRBV4-1,TRBJ2-7,14,.,.,CASSQEHREREQYF,TGCGCCAGCAGCCAAGAACACAGGGAAAGGGAGCAGTACTTC
TRBV4-2,TRBJ2-2,17,.,TRBD2,CASASGPGGQNTGELFF,TGTGCCAGCGCCAGTGGTCCGGGAGGGCAAAACACCGGGGAGCTGTTTTTT